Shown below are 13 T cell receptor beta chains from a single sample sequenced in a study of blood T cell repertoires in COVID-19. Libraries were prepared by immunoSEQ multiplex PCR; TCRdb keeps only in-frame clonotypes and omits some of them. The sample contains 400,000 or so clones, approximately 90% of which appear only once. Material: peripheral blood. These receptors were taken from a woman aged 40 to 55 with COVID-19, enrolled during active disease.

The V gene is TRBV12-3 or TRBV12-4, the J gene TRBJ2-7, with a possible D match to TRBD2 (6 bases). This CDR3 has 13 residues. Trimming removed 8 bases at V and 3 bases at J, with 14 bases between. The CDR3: CASGGTPLYEQYF. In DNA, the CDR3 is TGTGCCAGCGGCGGGACTCCACTCTACGAGCAGTACTTC.

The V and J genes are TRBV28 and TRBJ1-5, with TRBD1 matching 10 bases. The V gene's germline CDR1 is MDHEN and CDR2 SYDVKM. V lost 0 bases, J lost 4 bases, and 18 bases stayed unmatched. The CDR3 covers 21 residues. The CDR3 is CASSLWLGIDVGQGQNQPQHF. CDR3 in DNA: TGTGCCAGCAGTTTATGGCTCGGGATCGATGTGGGACAGGGGCAGAATCAGCCCCAGCATTTT. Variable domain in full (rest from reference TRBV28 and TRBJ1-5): DVKVTQSSRYLVKRTGEKVFLECVQDMDHENMFWYRQDPGLGLRLIYFSYDVKMKEKGDIPEGYSVSREKKERFSLILESASTNQTSMYLCASSLWLGIDVGQGQNQPQHFGDGTRLSIL.

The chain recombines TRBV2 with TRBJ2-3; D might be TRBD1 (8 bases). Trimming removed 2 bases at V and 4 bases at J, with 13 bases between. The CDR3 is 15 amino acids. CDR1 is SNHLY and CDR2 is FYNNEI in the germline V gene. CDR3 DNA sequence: TGTGCCAGCAGTGAACACAGGGGGGGGTCAGATACGCAGTATTTT. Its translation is CASSEHRGGSDTQYF. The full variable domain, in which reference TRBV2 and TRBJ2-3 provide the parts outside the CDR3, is EPEVTQTPSHQVTQMGQEVILRCVPISNHLYFYWYRQILGQKVEFLVSFYNNEISEKSEIFDDQFSVERPDGSNFTLKIRSTKLEDSAMYFCASSEHRGGSDTQYFGPGTRLTVL.

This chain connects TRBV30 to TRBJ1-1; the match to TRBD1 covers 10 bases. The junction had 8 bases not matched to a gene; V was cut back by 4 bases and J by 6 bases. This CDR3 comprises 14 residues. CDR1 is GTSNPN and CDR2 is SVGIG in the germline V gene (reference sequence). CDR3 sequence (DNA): TGTGCCTGGAATATGGGACAGGGGCCGGCTGAAGCTTTCTTT. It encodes CAWNMGQGPAEAFF. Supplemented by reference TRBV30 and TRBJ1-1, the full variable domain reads SQTIHQWPATLVQPVGSPLSLECTVEGTSNPNLYWYRQAAGRGLQLLFYSVGIGQISSEVPQNLSASRPQDRQFILSSKKLLLSDSGFYLCAWNMGQGPAEAFFGQGTRLTVV.

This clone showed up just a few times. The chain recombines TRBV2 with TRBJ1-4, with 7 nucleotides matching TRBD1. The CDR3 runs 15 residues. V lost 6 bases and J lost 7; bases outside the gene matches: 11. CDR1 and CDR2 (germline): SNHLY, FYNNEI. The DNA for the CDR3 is TGTGCCAGCAGGGGCCTACAGGGGTCGGCTGAAAAACTGTTTTTT. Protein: CASRGLQGSAEKLFF.

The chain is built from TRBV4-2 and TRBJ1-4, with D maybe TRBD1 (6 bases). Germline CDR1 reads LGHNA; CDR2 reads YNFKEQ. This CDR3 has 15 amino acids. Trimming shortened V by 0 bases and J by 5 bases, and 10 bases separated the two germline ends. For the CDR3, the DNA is TGTGCCAGCAGCCAAGAGAGTCAGGGGAATGAAAAACTGTTTTTT. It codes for CASSQESQGNEKLFF.

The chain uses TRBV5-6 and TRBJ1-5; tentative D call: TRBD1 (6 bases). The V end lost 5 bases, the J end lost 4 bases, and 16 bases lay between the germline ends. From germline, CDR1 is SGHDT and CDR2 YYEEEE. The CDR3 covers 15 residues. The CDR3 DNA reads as TGTGCCAGCAGTAATAAGGGGGTTTTGAATCAGCCCCAGCATTTT. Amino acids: CASSNKGVLNQPQHF.

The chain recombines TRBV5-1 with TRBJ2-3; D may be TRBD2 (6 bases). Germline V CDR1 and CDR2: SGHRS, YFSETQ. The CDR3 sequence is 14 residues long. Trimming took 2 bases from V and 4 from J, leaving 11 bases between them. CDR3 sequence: CASSFPSVSDTQYF. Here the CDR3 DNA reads TGCGCCAGCAGCTTCCCTAGCGTATCAGATACGCAGTATTTT.

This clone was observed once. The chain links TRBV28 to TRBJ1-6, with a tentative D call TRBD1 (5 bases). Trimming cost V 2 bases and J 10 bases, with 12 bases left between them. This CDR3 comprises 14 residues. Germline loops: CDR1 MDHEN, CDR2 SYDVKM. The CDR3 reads CASSLVAGKSPLHF. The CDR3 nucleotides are TGTGCCAGCAGTTTAGTCGCAGGGAAGTCACCCCTCCACTTT. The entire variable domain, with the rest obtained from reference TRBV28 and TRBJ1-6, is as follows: DVKVTQSSRYLVKRTGEKVFLECVQDMDHENMFWYRQDPGLGLRLIYFSYDVKMKEKGDIPEGYSVSREKKERFSLILESASTNQTSMYLCASSLVAGKSPLHFGNGTRLTVT.

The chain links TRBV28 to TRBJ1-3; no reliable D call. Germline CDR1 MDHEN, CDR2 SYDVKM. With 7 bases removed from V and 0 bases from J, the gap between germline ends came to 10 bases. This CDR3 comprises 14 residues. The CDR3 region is CASISTSSGNTIYF. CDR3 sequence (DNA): TGTGCCAGCATTAGTACTTCCTCTGGAAACACCATATATTTT.

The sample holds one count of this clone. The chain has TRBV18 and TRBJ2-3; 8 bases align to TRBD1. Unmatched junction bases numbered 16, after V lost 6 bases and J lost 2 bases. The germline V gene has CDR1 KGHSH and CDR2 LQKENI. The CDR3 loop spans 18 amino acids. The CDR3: CASSQIPQQGVATDTQYF. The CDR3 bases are TGTGCCAGCTCCCAAATTCCCCAACAGGGGGTGGCCACAGATACGCAGTATTTT.

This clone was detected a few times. The CDR3 is CASSYGGTGGEPQHF. CDR3 DNA: TGTGCCAGCAGTTACGGGGGGACAGGGGGGGAGCCCCAGCATTTT. The chain combines TRBV6-6 with TRBJ1-5; 11 bases are shared with TRBD1. Unmatched junction bases numbered 5, after V lost 2 bases and J lost 8 bases. Germline lookup yields CDR1 MNHNY and CDR2 SVGAGI (reference sequence). The CDR3 runs to 15 residues.

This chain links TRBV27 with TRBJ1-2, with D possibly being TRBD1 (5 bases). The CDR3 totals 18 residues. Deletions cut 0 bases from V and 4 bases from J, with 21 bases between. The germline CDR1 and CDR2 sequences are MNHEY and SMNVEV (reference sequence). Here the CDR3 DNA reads TGTGCCAGCAGTTTATCTGGGGCCAGGACCTACTGGGGCTATGGCTACACCTTC. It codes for CASSLSGARTYWGYGYTF.